This T cell receptor beta chain was recovered during a study of regulatory T cells in long-lasting Graves disease. From germline, CDR1 is MNHEY and CDR2 SMNVEV (reference sequence). The CDR3 extends over 19 amino acids. This sample's time point: newly diagnosed GD, antithyroid drugs for less than 3 months. Scientists built the TCR library using RNA that was extracted from PBMCs. Through Arm-PCR of CDR3 regions and iRepertoire HTBI primers, TCR beta libraries were built. MiXCR, applied by TCRdb to the multiplex PCR reads, yields one record per CDR3 protein. The sample holds fewer than 450,000 distinct CDR3 sequences, roughly 15% seen once. This clonotype was observed a handful of times. Mismatch with germline at one junction end may stem from a read error. In addition, the sample was reused for a study of T cells in Graves' hyperthyroidism and ophthalmopathy.

The source of this sequence is a woman in her forties with Graves disease. The sequencing here drew on peripheral blood mononuclear cells (PBMCs), taken at new diagnosis, from a patient treated with antithyroid drugs. The rearrangement links TRBV27 to TRBJ1-1; TRBD1 agrees at 8 bases. In nucleotides, the CDR3 is TGTGTCAGCAGTTTATCGTACCCAGGGGGCGGCCTTGGGATCACTGAAGCTTTCTTT. Translated, it gives CVSSLSYPGGGLGITEAFF.